These 6 T cell receptor beta chains were all obtained from the same sample, sequenced in a study of CD8 T cells in ankylosing spondylitis. One entry per CDR3 protein, called by TCRdb with MiXCR from the 5' RACE reads. The data contain 250,000 or so distinct CDR3 sequences, about 10% of them singletons. Material for sequencing was blood, either unsorted or a sorted T cell fraction (not recorded which). The receptors were sampled from a male donor with ankylosing spondylitis or in good health (not recorded which).

The chain has TRBV15 and TRBJ2-1; TRBD1 matches at 8 bases. CDR1 is LNHNV and CDR2 is YYDKDF in the germline V gene (reference sequence). The CDR3 spans 16 residues. The V and J ends lost 2 bases and 3 bases, in that order; junction bases with no gene match: 6. The CDR3 DNA reads as TGTGCCACCAGCAGACGAACAGGGGGGTTCTACAATGAGCAGTTCTTC. Its translation is CATSRRTGGFYNEQFF.

This clonotype showed up many times. The gene calls are TRBV5-1 and TRBJ1-1, with D tentatively TRBD1 (5 bases). CDR3 length equals 14 residues. Germline assignment: CDR1 SGHRS and CDR2 YFSETQ. Trimming stripped 4 bases from V and 1 base from J, with 11 bases between. CDR3 loop: CASSPQVENTEAFF. The CDR3 region has the DNA TGCGCCAGCAGCCCACAGGTGGAGAACACTGAAGCTTTCTTT.

This clonotype was picked up many times. The J gene is TRBJ2-5, the V gene TRBV12-3 or TRBV12-4; 8 bases fit TRBD2. CDR3 size: 13 residues. The trim removed 8 bases at V and 2 bases at J, leaving 4 bases unmatched. The CDR3 sequence is CASRERGQETQYF. DNA for the CDR3: TGTGCCAGCCGGGAGCGGGGGCAAGAGACCCAGTACTTC.

This chain uses TRBV5-1 with TRBJ1-1; tentatively, D is TRBD1 (6 bases). CDR3 size: 12 residues. Germline V gives CDR1 SGHRS, CDR2 YFSETQ. V was cut by 8 bases and J by 7 bases, with 15 bases left in between. Here the CDR3 DNA reads TGCGCCAGGAAACCGGGGGCAGGTGAAGCTTTCTTT. Translation: CARKPGAGEAFF. Variable domain in full (rest from reference TRBV5-1 and TRBJ1-1): KAGVTQTPRYLIKTRGQQVTLSCSPISGHRSVSWYQQTPGQGLQFLFEYFSETQRNKGNFPGRFSGRQFSNSRSEMNVSTLELGDSALYLCARKPGAGEAFFGQGTRLTVV.

There are many counts of this clonotype. The rearrangement joins TRBV29-1 to TRBJ2-5; D unclear. Germline values: CDR1 SQVTM, CDR2 ANQGSEA. V lost 4 bases, J lost 4 bases, and 16 bases lay in between. CDR3 length equals 14 residues. The CDR3 nucleotides are TGCAGCGTTGTAAGGAACTCGGGCGGAGAGACCCAGTACTTC. This encodes CSVVRNSGGETQYF.

There are many counts of this clonotype. This rearrangement joins TRBV5-1 to TRBJ1-5, with a tentative D call TRBD1 (5 bases). Between the trimmed V and J ends, which lost 4 bases and 2 bases, there was a span of 13 bases. This CDR3 comprises 15 residues. CDR1 and CDR2 from the germline V gene are SGHRS and YFSETQ. This CDR3 is CASSLVGERNQPQHF. Here the CDR3 DNA reads TGCGCCAGCAGCCTGGTGGGGGAGCGCAATCAGCCCCAGCATTTT.